This T cell receptor (beta chain) appears in the sequencing data of a study of siplizumab effects on memory and regulatory T cells. Method: immunoSEQ multiplex PCR; TCRdb's copy keeps in-frame clones and lacks some. The data show about 110,000 clones, just over 90% seen once. Regarding the study as a whole: The diversity of naive T cells seemed greater than that of memory cells, and their alloresponse contribution seemed major. Among mappable alloreactive CD4+ clones, the Treg-derived fraction averaged 68.8% with siplizumab versus about 25% in controls. Alloreactive sequences that could be traced to unstimulated CD4+ memory cells showed a significant reduction under siplizumab.

On this clone: Antigen unknown.

The germline V gene encodes CDR1 MNHEY and CDR2 SMNVEV (reference sequence). This CDR3 has 17 residues. V lost 5 bases to trimming and J lost 4 bases, with 23 bases between them. This TCR derives from a human donor in good health. Sequenced material: Tregs sorted from blood. The chain joins TRBV27 to TRBJ1-1, with D possibly matching TRBD1 (6 bases). CDR3 loop: CASSENRVGSEGTEAFF. The CDR3, as DNA: TGTGCCAGCAGTGAGAACAGGGTTGGAAGTGAAGGCACTGAAGCTTTCTTT.